A selection of T cell receptor beta chains follows, all from one sample in a study of cytomegalovirus exposure and HLA in healthy donors. Profiled with immunoSEQ multiplex PCR; TCRdb holds only in-frame clones, not every one. The sample lists around 350,000 clones, roughly 88% occurring once. The sequencing input was PBMCs. The receptors derive from a woman aged 18-29 years in good health and CMV-seronegative. CDR3s include the opening cysteine and the closing phenylalanine or tryptophan. The order of the fields is clone size, V gene, D gene, J gene, CDR3 DNA, CDR3 protein. A D gene is named only where the DNA matches it firmly. Only some rows state a clone size, as once, few, many or a class for expanded clones.

NA	TRBV30	NA	TRBJ1-5	TGTGCCTGGAGCGAGGGATACAATCAGCCCCAGCATTTT	CAWSEGYNQPQHF
NA	TRBV6-6	TRBD2	TRBJ2-7	TGTGCCAGCAGTCCTCGGGACTACACCTCCTACGAGCAGTACTTC	CASSPRDYTSYEQYF
once	TRBV19	TRBD1	TRBJ1-1	TGTGCCAGTAACCCCATGTGGGGACAGGGAAATTCTGAAGCTTTCTTT	CASNPMWGQGNSEAFF
once	TRBV6-5	NA	TRBJ1-2	TGTGCCAGCAGTCGGACACCTGAGAACTATGGCTACACCTTC	CASSRTPENYGYTF
NA	TRBV9	NA	TRBJ2-2	TGTGCCAGCAGCGTACGGACAGATTACACCGGGGAGCTGTTTTTT	CASSVRTDYTGELFF
NA	TRBV4-2	NA	TRBJ2-7	TGTGCCAGCAGCCAAGAAATGTTCTTCTCCTACGAGCAGTACTTC	CASSQEMFFSYEQYF
NA	TRBV30	NA	TRBJ1-5	TGTGCCTGGAGCACCCAAACGGGGCAGCCCCAGCATTTT	CAWSTQTGQPQHF
NA	TRBV5-8	NA	TRBJ2-6	TGTGCCAGCAGCCCGCCCCCCAGGGGCCATCTTTCCGGGGCCAACGTCCTGACTTTC	CASSPPPRGHLSGANVLTF
NA	TRBV4-1	TRBD1	TRBJ1-2	TGCGCCAGCAGCCAGACAGGGTATGGCTACACCTTC	CASSQTGYGYTF
NA	TRBV28	TRBD1	TRBJ2-7	TGTGCCAGCAGTTTTAGGGACAGGGAGATCCACGAGCAGTACTTC	CASSFRDREIHEQYF
NA	TRBV4-2	NA	TRBJ2-2	TGTGCCAGCAGCCAAGATCCGGGAGTGAACACCGGGGAGCTGTTTTTT	CASSQDPGVNTGELFF
NA	TRBV6-1	NA	TRBJ2-7	TGTGCCAGCAGTGTAGCAGGGGAGGACGAGCAGTACTTC	CASSVAGEDEQYF
NA	TRBV11-2	NA	TRBJ2-1	TGTGCCAGCAGCTTAGAACGGAGTAATGAGCAGTTCTTC	CASSLERSNEQFF
NA	TRBV2	NA	TRBJ2-7	TGTGCCAGCAGTGTTAACTACGAGCAGTACTTC	CASSVNYEQYF
NA	TRBV4-1	TRBD1	TRBJ1-1	TGCGCCAGCAGCTCAAGCCTCGGGACAGGGGAAACTGAAGCTTTCTTT	CASSSSLGTGETEAFF
NA	TRBV27	TRBD2	TRBJ2-7	TGTGCCAGCAGTTGGACTAGCGACTCCTACGAGCAGTACTTC	CASSWTSDSYEQYF
NA	TRBV9	NA	TRBJ2-2	TGTGCCAGCAGCGGACTAGGGAACACCGGGGAGCTGTTTTTT	CASSGLGNTGELFF
NA	TRBV6-1	NA	TRBJ1-4	TGTGCCAGCAGACTCGGGTCAAATGATGAAAAACTGTTTTTT	CASRLGSNDEKLFF
NA	TRBV28	TRBD1	TRBJ2-5	TGTGCCAGCAGCCTGCCGGGACAGCAAGAGACCCAGTACTTC	CASSLPGQQETQYF
NA	TRBV9	NA	TRBJ2-1	TGTGCCAGCGACGGCGGAGCCTACAATGAGCAGTTCTTC	CASDGGAYNEQFF
NA	TRBV28	NA	TRBJ1-2	TGTGCCAGCAGTTTAACGGGCCCGGGAGGCGGGGGTAACTATGGCTACACCTTC	CASSLTGPGGGGNYGYTF
once	TRBV10-3	NA	TRBJ2-1	TGTGCCATCAGTGAGGGACTGGACTACAATGAGCAGTTCTTC	CAISEGLDYNEQFF
NA	TRBV4-1	NA	TRBJ2-7	TGCGCCAGCAGCCAAGGAGACGGGGAATACGAGCAGTACTTC	CASSQGDGEYEQYF